What follows are 15 T cell receptor beta chains derived from one specimen sequenced in a study of tumor and adjacent non-tumor tissue in lung cancer. TCRbeta libraries were built with three rounds of nested PCR, modified from ARM-PCR. MiXCR, applied by TCRdb to the multiplex PCR reads, yields one record per CDR3 protein. The sample lists some 70,000 distinct CDR3 sequences; around 70% were seen once. RNA was extracted from bulk tissue without any cell sorting. The normal lung tissue was taken more than 3 cm from the tumor edge. The specimen sequenced was distant non-tumor lung tissue. These receptors originate from a woman aged 45-65 years with non-small cell lung cancer.

This chain links TRBV10-3 with TRBJ2-2; TRBD1 matches at 10 bases. This CDR3 is built from 13 residues. Germline V gene sequence: CDR1 ENHRY, CDR2 SYGVKD. Trimming removed 10 bases from V and 9 bases from J; junction bases left unmatched: 8. CDR3 in DNA: TGTGCCACTCGGGACAGGGGCGGCAGGGAGCTGTTTTTT. Amino acid sequence: CATRDRGGRELFF.

This clonotype was detected only a few times. A read error is possible here, since a much larger clone lies one base away. The chain couples TRBV20-1 to TRBJ1-1; D gene uncertain. Germline V lookup: CDR1 DFQATT, CDR2 SNEGSKA (reference sequence). This CDR3 region has 13 residues. Trimming shortened V by 5 bases and J by 5 bases, and 15 bases separated the two germline ends. Here the CDR3 reads CSARLGTRTEAFF. Here the CDR3 DNA reads TGCAGTGCTCGTTTGGGCACAAGGACTGAAGCTTTCTTT.

Comment on this clonotype: This may arise from a read error, as a much more abundant clone is one base away. J is TRBJ2-2 and V is TRBV6-1; D tentatively fits TRBD1 or TRBD2 (5 bases each). From germline, CDR1 is MNHNS and CDR2 SASEGT. Between the trimmed V and J ends, which lost 5 bases and 5 bases, there was a span of 9 bases. CDR3 length equals 13 residues. For the CDR3, the DNA is TGTGCCAGCAGTTATTGGGGGACCGGGGAGCTGTTTTTT. As protein: CASSYWGTGELFF.

In regard to this clonotype: The junction departs from the called germline gene at one end, perhaps through a read error. V is TRBV23-1 and J is TRBJ2-1; D is ambiguous. TRBV23-1 is labeled an ORF, and its function is uncertain. The CDR3 is 16 residues long. The CDR3 region has the DNA TGCGCCAGCAGTCAATCAAGAGAGGATACCTACAATGTGCAGTTCTTC. Translation gives CASSQSREDTYNVQFF.

About this clonotype itself: This CDR3 fails to terminate in the conserved phenylalanine or tryptophan, so it likely reflects a read error. The V gene is TRBV4-3, the J gene TRBJ2-1; 10 bases are a match to TRBD2. Germline V gene data show CDR1 as LGHNA and CDR2 as YSLEER. J was trimmed by 8 bases and V by 3 bases; bases with no gene match: 19. The CDR3 contains 19 residues. The CDR3 DNA follows: TGCGCCAGCAGCCAGCATTTGCCCCGGACTAGCGGACCGAACGATGAGCAGTTCATC. It encodes CASSQHLPRTSGPNDEQFI.

With respect to this clonotype: A read error may be the cause here, since a much bigger clone is one base away. The V call is TRBV12-3 or TRBV12-4, the J call TRBJ1-3; D is undetermined. V lost 2 bases and J 4 bases, leaving 12 bases between the germline ends. The CDR3 contains 15 residues. CDR3 residues: CASSLHSGTGNTIYF. The CDR3 region has the DNA TGTGCCAGCAGTTTACATTCGGGTACAGGAAACACCATATATTTT.

Of note for this clonotype: A read error may explain this, as a much larger clone is one base away. This sequence joins TRBV6-1 and TRBJ1-5; D is unclear. Germline CDR1 is MNHNS and CDR2 is SASEGT. The CDR3 has 13 residues. CDR3 nucleotides: TGTACCAGCAGTGCTGGGTCGGGTCAGCCCCAGCATTTT. The encoded protein is CTSSAGSGQPQHF.

As to this clonotype: A clone one base away is much larger, so this may be a read error. The chain links TRBV10-3 to TRBJ1-2; 8 nucleotides line up with TRBD1. The CDR3 totals 13 residues. Germline V gene data show CDR1 as ENHRY and CDR2 as SYGVKD. Trimming cost V 6 bases and J 3 bases; bases outside gene matches: 3. This chain's CDR3 is CAIRDRDDYGYTF. CDR3 nucleotide sequence: TGTGCCATCAGGGACAGGGATGACTATGGCTACACCTTC.

Concerning this clonotype itself: This clone may be a read error of a much larger clone one base away. The rearrangement joins TRBV6-2 or TRBV6-3 to TRBJ2-7; 13 nucleotides agree with TRBD2. The germline gives CDR1 MNHEY, CDR2 SVGEGT. This CDR3 contains 13 residues. DNA of the CDR3: TGTACCAGCAGCCGACTAGCGGGAGGCGAGCAGTACTTC. It codes for CTSSRLAGGEQYF.

To note about this clonotype: One end of the junction does not line up with germline, which may come from a read error. V is TRBV11-1 and J is TRBJ2-3; 13 bases align to TRBD2. Germline V gene data show CDR1 as SGHAT and CDR2 as FQDESV (reference sequence). The CDR3 is made up of 20 amino acids. CDR3 sequence: CASSSPGLAGVGGSIDTRYF. DNA of the CDR3: TGTGCCAGCAGCTCCCCAGGACTAGCGGGAGTCGGGGGGAGCATAGATACGCGGTATTTT.

This clonotype is judged large. The CDR3 is CASSLRQGVRTEAFF. The CDR3 DNA reads as TGTGCCAGCAGCTTAAGACAGGGGGTGAGAACTGAAGCTTTCTTT. This chain uses TRBV11-2 with TRBJ1-1, with 9 positions matching TRBD1. The CDR3 runs to 15 residues. CDR1 and CDR2 (germline): SGHAT, FQNNGV. With V trimmed by 2 bases and J by 5 bases, 6 bases remained unmatched.

Worth noting for this clonotype: The junction departs from the called germline gene at one end, perhaps through a read error. V and J are TRBV11-2 and TRBJ1-5, with D unclear. Germline CDR1 reads SGHAT; CDR2 reads FQNNGV. This CDR3 has 15 residues. CDR3: CASSLAGRCDQPQHF. CDR3 nucleotide sequence: TGTGCCAGCAGCTTAGCGGGCCGATGCGATCAGCCACAGCATTTT.

This clonotype was counted many times. This chain links TRBV11-3 with TRBJ2-1, with 13 bases matching TRBD2. Germline V gives CDR1 SGHNT, CDR2 YENEEA. V lost 1 base and J lost 1; bases outside the gene matches: 7. The CDR3 length is 19 residues. In nucleotides, the CDR3 is TGTGCCAGCAGCTTAGGACTAGCGGGAGGACCTAGGTCCTACAATGAGCAGTTCTTC. Translated: CASSLGLAGGPRSYNEQFF.

Worth noting for this clonotype: Sequence at one end of the junction differs from germline and may be a read error. V usage is TRBV29-1 and J usage is TRBJ2-2; 11 bases align to TRBD2. CDR1 is SQVTM, CDR2 ANQGSEA, per germline. The CDR3 sequence is 17 residues long. The CDR3 here is CSVVQGTSGINAGELFF. The CDR3 DNA is TGTAGCGTTGTTCAGGGGACTAGCGGAATCAACGCCGGAGAGCTGTTTTTT.

This clonotype has just one count. The rearrangement links TRBV11-3 to TRBJ2-1; no clear D gene. The germline V gene has CDR1 SGHNT and CDR2 YENEEA. This CDR3 spans 14 amino acids. Trimming cost V 7 bases and J 4 bases, with 14 bases left between them. CDR3 sequence (DNA): TGTGCCAGCAACTCAGAGGTGAATTACAATGAGCAGTTCTTC. It translates to CASNSEVNYNEQFF.